Below are 4 T cell receptor beta chains sequenced from a single sample in a study of neurological immune-mediated disorders. A single record per CDR3 protein comes from TCRdb applying MiXCR to the 5' RACE reads. Of roughly 50,000 distinct CDR3 sequences listed, 20% to 30% were seen once; the top ten hold approximately 23%. The sequenced material came from PBMCs. The source is a woman in her 70s in good health.

This clonotype has a count of ten or more. The genes are TRBV6-1 and TRBJ2-7; no definite D call. The CDR3 has 11 amino acids. The V end lost 2 bases, the J end lost 3 bases, and 2 bases lay between the germline ends. Germline V gene data show CDR1 as MNHNS and CDR2 as SASEGT. This CDR3 is CASSEFYEQYF. The CDR3 region has the DNA TGTGCCAGCAGTGAATTCTACGAGCAGTACTTC.

In this sample, this clonotype is medium-sized. The CDR3 here is CATSGGSHNEQFF. The CDR3, as DNA: TGTGCCACCAGTGGTGGGTCACACAATGAGCAGTTCTTC. The chain carries TRBV24-1 and TRBJ2-1; D is unclear. V was pared by 5 bases and J by 5 bases, with 9 bases between. This CDR3 has 13 residues. Germline V gene data show CDR1 as KGHDR and CDR2 as SFDVKD.

This rearrangement joins TRBV7-9 to TRBJ2-7; D is undetermined. The CDR3 totals 16 residues. Per germline, CDR1 SEHNR and CDR2 FQNEAQ (reference sequence). Trimming shortened V by 1 base and J by 2 bases, and 15 bases separated the two germline ends. The CDR3 sequence: CASSLEFKRYPYEQYF. As DNA, the CDR3 is TGTGCCAGCAGCTTAGAATTTAAGAGGTACCCCTACGAGCAGTACTTC.

This clonotype was seen at least ten times. This sequence joins TRBV5-6 and TRBJ2-6, with D unclear. CDR1 is SGHDT and CDR2 is YYEEEE in the germline V gene. CDR3 length equals 15 residues. V lost 3 bases and J 4 bases, leaving 11 bases between the germline ends. In DNA form, the CDR3 reads TGTGCCAGCAGCTCTCCAGCCTCCGGGGCCAACGTCCTGACTTTC. Protein sequence: CASSSPASGANVLTF. Together with reference TRBV5-6 and TRBJ2-6, the CDR3 gives the full variable domain: DAGVTQSPTHLIKTRGQQVTLRCSPKSGHDTVSWYQQALGQGPQFIFQYYEEEERQRGNFPDRFSGHQFPNYSSELNVNALLLGDSALYLCASSSPASGANVLTFGAGSRLTVL.